The sequence of this TCR beta chain was determined in a study of blood T cells in healthy people across ages. Study-wide results and caveats: There were more naive CD4+ cells and higher diversity in long-lived donors than in aged donors. A conclusive naive versus antigen-experienced comparison was prevented by the unsorted PBMCs. Older age went with lower TCR beta diversity per million T cells, in a roughly linear way.

A sample-barcoded 5' primer and a J-beta primer mix were used in a second PCR of about 6 to 12 cycles. The template-switch adaptor, which had 12 random nucleotides, put a tag on each cDNA molecule. MiXCR, run by TCRdb on the 5' RACE reads, gives a single entry per CDR3 protein. The sample records about 650,000 distinct CDR3 sequences, about 32% being singletons. Comment on this clonotype: Its target is unknown.

The germline V gene has CDR1 DFQATT and CDR2 SNEGSKA (reference sequence). The V segment lost 3 bases and the J segment 3 bases; nucleotides outside the gene matches: 6. This CDR3 contains 14 residues. The receptor comes from an elderly woman in good health. The sequenced sample consisted of blood. The rearrangement links TRBV20-1 to TRBJ2-7; TRBD1 matches 9 bases. CDR3 coding DNA: TGCAGTGCTAGCGGACAGGGGATCGGCTACGAGCAGTACTTC. Its translation: CSASGQGIGYEQYF.